This TCR beta chain comes out of a study of blood T cell repertoires in COVID-19. Study details: Acute and convalescent COVID-19 specimens originated in the United States, Italy and Spain.

In the original workflow: Estimated nucleated cell counts came from reference gene primer amplification. Measured with immunoSEQ multiplex PCR; TCRdb has only the in-frame clones, and not every one. V and J calls and clone size are given by that table; D and trimming were obtained from the DNA. The table lists 130,000 to 150,000 clones, approximately 89% of them singletons, with 1.5% to 2% in the top ten. There are 17 residues in the CDR3. V lost 0 bases and J lost 5; bases outside the gene matches: 10. CDR1 and CDR2 from the germline V gene are MGHRA and YSYEKL. The chain has TRBV4-1 and TRBJ1-5; TRBD1 matches 7 bases. This clonotype was sampled from a woman in her forties or fifties with acute or convalescent COVID-19. Sequenced input: peripheral blood. The CDR3, as DNA: TGCGCCAGCAGCCAAGACTCAGGGGGGATCCTGGATCAGCCCCAGCATTTT. It is translated as CASSQDSGGILDQPQHF.